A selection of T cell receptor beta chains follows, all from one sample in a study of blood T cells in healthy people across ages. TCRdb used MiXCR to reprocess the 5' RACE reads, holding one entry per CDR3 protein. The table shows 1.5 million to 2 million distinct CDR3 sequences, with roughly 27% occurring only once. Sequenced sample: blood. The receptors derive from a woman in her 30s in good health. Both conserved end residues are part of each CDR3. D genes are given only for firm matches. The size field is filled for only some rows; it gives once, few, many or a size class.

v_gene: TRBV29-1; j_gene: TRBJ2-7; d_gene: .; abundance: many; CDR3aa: CSVRGGIGDEQYF; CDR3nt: TGCAGCGTCAGAGGCGGAATTGGGGACGAGCAGTACTTC
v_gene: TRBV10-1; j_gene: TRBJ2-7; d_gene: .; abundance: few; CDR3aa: CASWRDDEQYF; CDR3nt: TGCGCCAGCTGGAGGGACGACGAGCAGTACTTC
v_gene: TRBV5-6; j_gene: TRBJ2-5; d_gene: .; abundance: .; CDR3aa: CASSLVGRRQETQYF; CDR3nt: TGTGCCAGCAGCTTGGTGGGCAGGAGGCAAGAGACCCAGTACTTC
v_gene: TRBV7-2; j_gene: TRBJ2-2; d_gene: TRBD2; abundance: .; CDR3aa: CASSLSTSGRTNTGELFF; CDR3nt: TGTGCCAGCAGCTTATCGACTAGCGGGAGAACGAACACCGGGGAGCTGTTTTTT
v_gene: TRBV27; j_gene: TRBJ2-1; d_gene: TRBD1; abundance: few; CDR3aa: CASSLSTGGLYNEQFF; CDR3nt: TGTGCCAGCAGTTTATCCACAGGGGGGCTATACAATGAGCAGTTCTTC
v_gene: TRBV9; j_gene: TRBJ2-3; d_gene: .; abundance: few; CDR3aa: CASSVLERADTQYF; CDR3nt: TGTGCCAGCAGCGTATTAGAACGGGCAGATACGCAGTATTTT
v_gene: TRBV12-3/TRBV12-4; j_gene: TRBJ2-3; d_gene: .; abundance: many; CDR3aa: CASSPSGVFTDTQYF; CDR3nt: TGTGCCAGCAGCCCGTCAGGGGTTTTCACAGATACGCAGTATTTT
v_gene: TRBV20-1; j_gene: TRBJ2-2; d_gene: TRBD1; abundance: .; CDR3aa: CSALRGQGTGELFF; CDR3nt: TGCAGTGCGCTCAGGGGGCAGGGCACCGGGGAGCTGTTTTTT
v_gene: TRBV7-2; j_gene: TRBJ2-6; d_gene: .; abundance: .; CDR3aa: CASSRHRPLAGANVLTF; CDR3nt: TGTGCCAGCAGTCGCCACCGTCCGCTGGCAGGGGCCAACGTCCTGACTTTC
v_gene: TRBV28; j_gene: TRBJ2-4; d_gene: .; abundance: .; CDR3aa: CASSLRAGRSTAKNIQYF; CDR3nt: TGTGCCAGCAGTTTGAGGGCAGGGAGAAGCACAGCCAAAAACATTCAGTACTTC
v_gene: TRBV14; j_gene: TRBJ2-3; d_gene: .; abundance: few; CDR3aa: CASRHSGGTDTQYF; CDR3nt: TGTGCCAGCAGGCACTCCGGAGGCACAGATACGCAGTATTTT
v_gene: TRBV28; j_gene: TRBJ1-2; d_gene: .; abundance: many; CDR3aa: CASSLQGLGYTF; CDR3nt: TGCGCCAGCAGCTTACAGGGACTTGGCTACACCTTC
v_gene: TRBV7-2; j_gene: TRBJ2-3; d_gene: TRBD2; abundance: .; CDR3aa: CASSFLPSGGSTDTQYF; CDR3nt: TGTGCCAGCAGCTTCCTCCCTAGCGGGGGTAGCACAGATACGCAGTATTTT
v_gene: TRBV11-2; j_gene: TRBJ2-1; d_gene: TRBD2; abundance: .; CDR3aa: CASSLTGTSFTEQFF; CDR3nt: TGTGCCAGCAGCCTTACCGGGACTAGTTTTACCGAGCAGTTCTTC
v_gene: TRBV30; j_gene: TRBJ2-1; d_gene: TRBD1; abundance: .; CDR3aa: CAWNRGNEQFF; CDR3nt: TGTGCCTGGAACAGGGGGAATGAGCAGTTCTTC
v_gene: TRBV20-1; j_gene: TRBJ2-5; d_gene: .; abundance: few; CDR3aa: CSALPGVGEETQYF; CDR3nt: TGCAGTGCGCTCCCGGGGGTGGGAGAAGAGACCCAGTACTTC
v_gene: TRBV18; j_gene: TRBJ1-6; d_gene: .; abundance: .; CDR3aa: CASSRQAEHSPLHF; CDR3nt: TGTGCCAGCTCACGGCAGGCAGAGCATTCACCCCTCCACTTT
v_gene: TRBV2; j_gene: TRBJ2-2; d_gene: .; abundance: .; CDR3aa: CASSQHPNTGELFF; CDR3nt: TGTGCCAGCAGCCAGCACCCGAACACCGGGGAGCTGTTTTTT
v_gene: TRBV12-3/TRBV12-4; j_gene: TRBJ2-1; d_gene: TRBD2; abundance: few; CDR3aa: CASSLLAGPTYNEQFF; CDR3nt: TGTGCCAGCAGTTTACTAGCGGGCCCCACCTACAATGAGCAGTTCTTC
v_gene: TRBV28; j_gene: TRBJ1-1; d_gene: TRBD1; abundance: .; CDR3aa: CASSSTGEWDTEAFF; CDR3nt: TGTGCCAGCAGTTCCACAGGGGAGTGGGACACTGAAGCTTTCTTT
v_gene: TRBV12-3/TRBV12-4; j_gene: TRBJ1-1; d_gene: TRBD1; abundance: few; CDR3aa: CASSSSWDSDNTEAFF; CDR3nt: TGTGCCAGCAGTTCCTCTTGGGACAGCGATAACACTGAAGCTTTCTTT
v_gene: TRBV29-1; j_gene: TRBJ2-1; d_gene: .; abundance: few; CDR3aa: CSVVAAAYNEQFF; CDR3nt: TGCAGCGTTGTAGCGGCGGCCTACAATGAGCAGTTCTTC
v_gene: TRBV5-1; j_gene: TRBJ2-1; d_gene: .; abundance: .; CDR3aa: CASSLQGWDEQFF; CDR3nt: TGCGCCAGCAGCTTGCAGGGGTGGGATGAGCAGTTCTTC
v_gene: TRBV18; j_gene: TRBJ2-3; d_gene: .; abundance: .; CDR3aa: CASSPGTARTQYF; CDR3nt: TGTGCCAGCTCACCCGGGACTGCTCGTACGCAGTATTTT
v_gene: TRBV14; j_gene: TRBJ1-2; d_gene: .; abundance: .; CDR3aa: CASSQDWRGGYTF; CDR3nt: TGTGCCAGCAGCCAAGATTGGAGGGGCGGCTACACCTTC
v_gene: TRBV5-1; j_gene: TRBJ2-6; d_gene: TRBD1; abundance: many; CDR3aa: CASSLDRVPGANVLTF; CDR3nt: TGCGCCAGCAGCCTTGACAGGGTGCCTGGGGCCAACGTCCTGACTTTC
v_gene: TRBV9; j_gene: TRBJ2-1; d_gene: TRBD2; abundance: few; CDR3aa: CASSVGLAGDGNEQFF; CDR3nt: TGTGCCAGCAGCGTAGGCCTAGCGGGAGATGGAAATGAGCAGTTCTTC
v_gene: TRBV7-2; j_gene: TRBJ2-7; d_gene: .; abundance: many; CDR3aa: CASSAPADNPYEQYF; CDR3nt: TGTGCCAGCAGCGCCCCAGCGGACAACCCCTACGAGCAGTACTTC
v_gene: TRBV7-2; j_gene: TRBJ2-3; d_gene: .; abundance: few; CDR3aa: CASSSLPTDTQYF; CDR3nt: TGTGCCAGCAGTTCACTACCCACAGATACGCAGTATTTT
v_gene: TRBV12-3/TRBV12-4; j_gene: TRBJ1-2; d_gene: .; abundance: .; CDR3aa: CASSSLQYSYTF; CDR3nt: TGTGCCAGCAGTTCGCTACAGTATAGCTACACCTTC
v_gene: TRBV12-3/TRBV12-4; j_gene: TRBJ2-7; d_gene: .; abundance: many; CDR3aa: CASSSDRFSYEQYF; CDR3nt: TGTGCCAGCAGTTCAGACAGGTTCAGCTACGAGCAGTACTTC
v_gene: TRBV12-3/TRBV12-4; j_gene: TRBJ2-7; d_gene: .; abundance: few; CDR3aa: CASKGRGGNYEQYF; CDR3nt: TGTGCCAGCAAGGGCAGGGGAGGAAACTACGAGCAGTACTTC
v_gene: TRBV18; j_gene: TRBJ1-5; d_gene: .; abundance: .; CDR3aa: CASSPPTVAVPQHF; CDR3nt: TGTGCCAGCTCACCGCCTACTGTGGCGGTGCCCCAGCATTTT
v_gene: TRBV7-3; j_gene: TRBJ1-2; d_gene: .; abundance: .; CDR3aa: CASSLEKVGGYTF; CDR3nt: TGTGCCAGCAGCTTAGAGAAAGTGGGTGGCTACACCTTC
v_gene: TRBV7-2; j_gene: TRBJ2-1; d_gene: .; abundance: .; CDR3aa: CASSLLGIEQFF; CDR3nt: TGTGCCAGCAGCTTATTAGGAATTGAGCAGTTCTTC
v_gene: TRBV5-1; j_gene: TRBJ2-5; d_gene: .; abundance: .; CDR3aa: CASSLNFRRGQETQYF; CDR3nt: TGCGCCAGCAGCCTAAACTTTCGGCGAGGGCAAGAGACCCAGTACTTC
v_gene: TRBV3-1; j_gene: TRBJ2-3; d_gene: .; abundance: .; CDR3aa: CASSQDYPDTQYF; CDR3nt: TGTGCCAGCAGCCAAGACTATCCAGATACGCAGTATTTT
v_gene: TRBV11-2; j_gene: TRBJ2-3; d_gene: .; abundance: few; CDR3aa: CASSLTIYSSTDTQYF; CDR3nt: TGTGCCAGCAGCTTAACTATCTACTCTAGCACAGATACGCAGTATTTT
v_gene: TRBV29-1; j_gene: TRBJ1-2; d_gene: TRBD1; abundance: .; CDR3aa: CSAARDRERYGYTF; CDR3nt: TGCAGCGCTGCTAGGGACAGGGAACGGTATGGCTACACCTTC
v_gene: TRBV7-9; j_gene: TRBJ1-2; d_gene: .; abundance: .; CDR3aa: CASSLQSPNYGYTF; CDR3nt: TGTGCCAGCAGCTTACAATCACCAAACTATGGCTACACCTTC
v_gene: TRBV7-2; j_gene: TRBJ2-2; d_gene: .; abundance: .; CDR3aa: CASNPGYGELFF; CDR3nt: TGTGCCAGCAACCCTGGTTACGGGGAGCTGTTTTTT
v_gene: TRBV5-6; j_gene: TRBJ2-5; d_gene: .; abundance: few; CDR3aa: CASSIPTARWETQYF; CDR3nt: TGTGCCAGCAGCATCCCGACAGCCCGGTGGGAGACCCAGTACTTC
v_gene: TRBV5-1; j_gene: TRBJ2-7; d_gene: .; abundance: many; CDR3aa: CASSLDGGRPYEQYF; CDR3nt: TGCGCCAGCAGCTTGGACGGGGGCCGACCCTACGAGCAGTACTTC
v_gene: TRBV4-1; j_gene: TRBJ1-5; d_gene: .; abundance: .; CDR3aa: CASSQLPREYRADQPQHF; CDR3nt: TGCGCCAGCAGCCAACTCCCTCGAGAGTACAGGGCGGATCAGCCCCAGCATTTT
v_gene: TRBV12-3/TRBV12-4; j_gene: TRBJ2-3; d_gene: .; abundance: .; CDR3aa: CATNLRVRTDTQYF; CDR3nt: TGTGCCACCAACCTGAGGGTGAGAACAGATACGCAGTATTTT
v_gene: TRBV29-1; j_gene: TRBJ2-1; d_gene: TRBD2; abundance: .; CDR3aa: CSVDTLAGEYNEQFF; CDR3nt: TGCAGCGTTGATACCCTAGCGGGAGAATACAATGAGCAGTTCTTC